These 15 T cell receptor beta chains were sequenced from one sample in a study of PD-1 and CTLA-4 blockade in melanoma. Assay: immunoSEQ multiplex PCR; the TCRdb copy retains only in-frame clones and omits some. The profile shows around 15,000 clones, about 71% of them singletons. This material consisted of CD8+ T cells from peripheral blood, taken from a patient given anti-PD-1 treatment. Receptors were obtained from a human donor with melanoma.

There are a few counts of this clone. The rearrangement uses TRBV24-1 and TRBJ1-5; D gene unclear. The CDR3 is 14 amino acids. Germline CDR1 reads KGHDR; CDR2 reads SFDVKD. Trimming took 5 bases from V and 1 from J, leaving 8 bases between them. The CDR3 reads CATSVGMSNQPQHF. CDR3 coding DNA: TGTGCCACCAGTGTAGGGATGAGCAATCAGCCCCAGCATTTT.

V usage is TRBV19 and J usage is TRBJ1-2; maybe TRBD1 (6 bases). V was shortened by 9 bases and J by 3 bases, with 20 bases between the two germline ends. The CDR3 runs to 15 residues. CDR1 LNHDA and CDR2 SQIVND come from the germline V gene (reference sequence). CDR3 bases: TGTGCCAGCTCCGACGTTCCGGGACATGACTATGGCTACACCTTC. This encodes CASSDVPGHDYGYTF.

The chain employs TRBV29-1 and TRBJ2-3; D remains unclear. Germline CDR1 SQVTM, CDR2 ANQGSEA. This CDR3 is built from 10 residues. The V gene lost 6 bases and the J gene lost 4 bases, with 5 bases spanning the gap. As DNA, the CDR3 is TGCAGCGTGATTTCAGATACGCAGTATTTT. Its translation is CSVISDTQYF.

A few counts support this clone. The rearrangement joins TRBV10-1 to TRBJ2-3; TRBD2 matches at 12 bases. Germline loops: CDR1 WNHNN, CDR2 SYGVQD (reference sequence). This CDR3 is built from 18 residues. The V and J ends lost 1 base and 5 bases, in that order; junction bases with no gene match: 10. The CDR3 DNA sequence: TGCGCCAGCAGTGAGTGGGGAACTAGCGGGAGGCCCGGAGATACGCAGTATTTT. It translates to CASSEWGTSGRPGDTQYF.

CDR3 amino acids: CSVATGDPGNTIYF. The CDR3 region has the DNA TGCAGCGTTGCAACAGGGGACCCTGGAAACACCATATATTTT. The genes are TRBV29-1 and TRBJ1-3; 7 nucleotides align to TRBD1. Per the germline V gene, CDR1 is SQVTM and CDR2 is ANQGSEA. Trimming cost V 4 bases and J 2 bases; bases outside gene matches: 5. The CDR3 extends over 14 amino acids.

V is TRBV13 and J is TRBJ2-7; TRBD2 agrees at 13 bases. Germline V gives CDR1 PRHDT, CDR2 FYEKMQ (reference sequence). This CDR3 has 15 residues. V dropped 5 bases and J dropped 7; count of bases not matched to a gene: 8. CDR3 nucleotides: TGTGCCAGCAGCGATCGGACTAGCGGGAGCCTGGAGCAGTACTTC. Residues: CASSDRTSGSLEQYF.

The chain is built from TRBV28 and TRBJ2-1, with D uncertain. Between the trimmed V and J ends, which lost 6 bases and 9 bases, there was a span of 18 bases. Germline CDR1 MDHEN, CDR2 SYDVKM. This CDR3 spans 14 amino acids. This CDR3 reads CASRSVLESGEQFF. CDR3 in DNA: TGTGCCAGCAGGTCAGTCCTCGAATCGGGTGAGCAGTTCTTC.

The table lists this clone with a few counts. The chain links TRBV3-1 (or the pseudogene TRBV3-2) to TRBJ1-3; no firm D call. V was shortened by 4 bases and J by 0 bases, with 22 bases between the two germline ends. Germline lookup yields CDR1 LGHDT and CDR2 YNNKEL (reference sequence). This CDR3 contains 19 residues. This CDR3 reads CASSPIVSSLGISGNTIYF. In DNA form, the CDR3 reads TGTGCCAGCAGCCCCATAGTTAGTAGTCTTGGGATCTCTGGAAACACCATATATTTT.

V and J are TRBV7-6 and TRBJ2-3, with 9 nucleotides matching TRBD1. The CDR3 has 18 residues. Germline V CDR1 and CDR2: SGHVS, FNYEAQ. J was trimmed by 4 bases and V by 5 bases; bases with no gene match: 16. The CDR3, as DNA: TGTGCCAGCAGCCCGTGGACAGGGGACGGTGGTGGCGCAGATACGCAGTATTTT. Amino acids: CASSPWTGDGGGADTQYF.

The rearrangement joins TRBV12-3 or TRBV12-4 to TRBJ2-1; perhaps TRBD1 as D (5 bases). CDR3 size: 12 residues. V was pared by 7 bases and J by 9 bases, with 13 bases between. CDR3 sequence reads: CASNPGNIEQFF. In nucleotides, the CDR3 is TGTGCCAGCAACCCAGGGAATATTGAGCAGTTCTTC.

J is TRBJ1-4 and V is TRBV13; 7 bases fit TRBD1. Trimming took 5 bases from V and 0 from J; bases not matched to a gene: 12. The CDR3 has 18 residues. Germline CDR1 and CDR2: PRHDT and FYEKMQ (reference sequence). In DNA form, the CDR3 reads TGTGCCAGCAGCCCCCTAGACAGGGCCATCGCAACTAATGAAAAACTGTTTTTT. This codes for CASSPLDRAIATNEKLFF.

J is TRBJ2-3 and V is TRBV6-5; D unclear. This CDR3 contains 13 residues. From germline, CDR1 is MNHEY and CDR2 SVGAGI. V was cut by 1 base and J by 2 bases, with 4 bases left in between. CDR3 coding DNA: TGTGCCAGCAGTTACTTGCACACAGATACGCAGTATTTT. This codes for CASSYLHTDTQYF.

This chain uses TRBV9 with TRBJ2-1; a possible D gene is TRBD1 (6 bases). Trimming took off 3 bases at V and 8 bases at J, with 15 bases between the two ends. Germline V gene data show CDR1 as SGDLS and CDR2 as YYNGEE. This CDR3 comprises 14 residues. CDR3 sequence reads: CASSGSGESDEQFF. The CDR3 DNA reads TGTGCCAGCAGCGGTTCAGGGGAGTCCGATGAGCAGTTCTTC.

This rearrangement joins TRBV4-1 to TRBJ2-3; D may be TRBD1 (6 bases). V was pared by 3 bases and J by 1 base, with 11 bases between. Germline V CDR1 and CDR2: MGHRA, YSYEKL. The CDR3 is 15 amino acids. As DNA, the CDR3 is TGCGCCAGCAGCCAGGCAGCAGGGGGCACAGATACGCAGTATTTT. It encodes CASSQAAGGTDTQYF.

The chain links TRBV12-5 to TRBJ1-1; TRBD1 aligns across 8 bases. With 3 bases clipped from V and 2 bases from J, the junction kept 8 bases outside the gene matches. The CDR3 consists of 16 residues. CDR1 and CDR2 (germline): LGHNT, FRNRAP. CDR3 amino acids: CASGFLDRVGNTEAFF. DNA of the CDR3: TGTGCTAGTGGTTTCCTGGACAGGGTAGGAAACACTGAAGCTTTCTTT. The variable domain in full, completed from reference TRBV12-5 and TRBJ1-1, reads DARVTQTPRHKVTEMGQEVTMRCQPILGHNTVFWYRQTMMQGLELLAYFRNRAPLDDSGMPKDRFSAEMPDATLATLKIQPSEPRDSAVYFCASGFLDRVGNTEAFFGQGTRLTVV.